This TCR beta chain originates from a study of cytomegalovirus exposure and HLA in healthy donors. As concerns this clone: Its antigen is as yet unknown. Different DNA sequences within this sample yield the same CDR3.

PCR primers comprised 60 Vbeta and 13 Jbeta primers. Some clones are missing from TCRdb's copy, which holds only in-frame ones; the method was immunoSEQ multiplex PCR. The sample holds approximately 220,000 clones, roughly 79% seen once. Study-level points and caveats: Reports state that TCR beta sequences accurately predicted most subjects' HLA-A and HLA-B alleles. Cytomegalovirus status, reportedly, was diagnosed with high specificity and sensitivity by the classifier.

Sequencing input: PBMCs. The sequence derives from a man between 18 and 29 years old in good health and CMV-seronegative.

Here the CDR3 DNA reads TGTGCCAGCAGCGAGGACAGGGTTAATGAAAAACTGTTTTTT. Its translation: CASSEDRVNEKLFF. The chain recombines TRBV6-1 with TRBJ1-4; 8 nucleotides line up with TRBD1. The CDR3 sequence is 14 residues long. The junction had 4 bases not matched to a gene; V was cut back by 6 bases and J by 4 bases. Germline values: CDR1 MNHNS, CDR2 SASEGT.